These 17 T cell receptor beta chains were all obtained from the same sample, sequenced in a study of blood T cell repertoires in COVID-19 (dated by TCRdb to 2018 to 2021). Library preparation used the immunoSEQ multiplex PCR assay. Here the immuneACCESS table is served through TCRdb, limited to in-frame sequences with V and J called. Missing clones are a known gap in these copies; in checked studies unresolved V genes cover under half, and the rest lacks a known reason. Across this sample there are around 99,000 clones, with 70% to 85% seen only once. The ten biggest clones cover 7.9% of the sample. The specimen sequenced was peripheral blood. These receptors were obtained from an elderly woman with active or convalescent COVID-19.

The table lists this clone with a few counts. The chain links TRBV7-8 to TRBJ2-1; TRBD2 matches at 8 bases. Losses at the gene ends were 3 bases for V and 5 bases for J; bases not matched to a gene: 6. The CDR3 is made up of 15 amino acids. Germline lookup yields CDR1 SGHVS and CDR2 FQNEAQ. CDR3 protein: CASSLVIAGHNEQFF. For the CDR3, the DNA is TGTGCCAGCAGCTTGGTAATAGCGGGACACAATGAGCAGTTCTTC.

This clone was detected only a few times. The chain links TRBV5-6 to TRBJ1-1, with no clear D. The CDR3 runs to 13 residues. Trimming took off 0 bases at V and 1 base at J, with 4 bases between the two ends. Germline assignment: CDR1 SGHDT and CDR2 YYEEEE. This CDR3 reads CASSLDTNTEAFF. CDR3 nucleotides: TGTGCCAGCAGCTTGGACACGAACACTGAAGCTTTCTTT.

This chain connects TRBV20-1 to TRBJ2-1, with 8 bases that match TRBD2. J was trimmed by 2 bases and V by 3 bases; bases with no gene match: 9. CDR1 and CDR2 from the germline V gene are DFQATT and SNEGSKA (reference sequence). This CDR3 is 16 amino acids long. The CDR3 here is CSASHPLAGPYNEQFF. The CDR3 nucleotides read TGCAGTGCTAGTCATCCTTTAGCGGGGCCCTACAATGAGCAGTTCTTC.

The gene calls are TRBV27 and TRBJ1-5, with TRBD1 matching over 7 bases. The CDR3 spans 15 residues. The V gene's germline CDR1 is MNHEY and CDR2 SMNVEV (reference sequence). V lost 4 bases to trimming and J lost 1 base; unmatched junction nucleotides: 4. The CDR3 bases are TGTGCCAGCAGTTCGAGGGGGCAGAGCAATCAGCCCCAGCATTTT. Translation gives CASSSRGQSNQPQHF.

The rearrangement joins TRBV6-1 to TRBJ2-1; 10 nucleotides match TRBD1. Trimming took 1 base from V and 2 from J; bases not matched to a gene: 2. CDR3 length: 16 amino acids. Looked up from germline, CDR1 is MNHNS and CDR2 is SASEGT. The CDR3 sequence: CASSEEDRGPYNEQFF. The CDR3 region has the DNA TGTGCCAGCAGTGAAGAAGACAGGGGGCCCTACAATGAGCAGTTCTTC.

In this sample, this clone turned up a few times. The V gene is TRBV19, the J gene TRBJ2-1; 10 bases are a match to TRBD1. The CDR3 covers 16 residues. CDR1 and CDR2 (germline): LNHDA, SQIVND (reference sequence). V was clipped by 3 bases and J by 1 base; unmatched bases: 3. CDR3 sequence (DNA): TGTGCCAGTAGTATTTGGACAGGGGGGTCCTACAATGAGCAGTTCTTC. Translated: CASSIWTGGSYNEQFF. Full variable domain (missing parts from reference TRBV19 and TRBJ2-1): DGGITQSPKYLFRKEGQNVTLSCEQNLNHDAMYWYRQDPGQGLRLIYYSQIVNDFQKGDIAEGYSVSREKKESFPLTVTSAQKNPTAFYLCASSIWTGGSYNEQFFGPGTRLTVL.

V is TRBV5-6 and J is TRBJ1-2, with 8 bases identical to TRBD1. The CDR3 is made up of 16 amino acids. J gave up 6 bases and V 3 bases, and 13 bases lay outside the gene matches. From germline, CDR1 is SGHDT and CDR2 YYEEEE. The CDR3 is CASSYRDRPLNHGYTF. The CDR3 region has the DNA TGTGCCAGCAGCTACCGGGACAGGCCGTTGAATCATGGCTACACCTTC.

The CDR3 sequence is CASSPKTGGEFF. The CDR3 region has the DNA TGTGCCAGCAGCCCGAAGACAGGGGGCGAGTTCTTC. V gene TRBV11-2 combines with J gene TRBJ2-1; 10 nucleotides align to TRBD1. The CDR3 loop spans 12 amino acids. Germline CDR1 and CDR2: SGHAT and FQNNGV. J lost 14 bases, V lost 5 bases, and 6 bases had no gene match.

The DNA of the CDR3 is TGTGCCATCAAAACAACAGGGAACGAGCAGTACTTC. Translated, it gives CAIKTTGNEQYF. This rearrangement joins TRBV6-5 to TRBJ2-7, with TRBD1 as a possible D gene (6 bases). This CDR3 has 12 amino acids. Germline CDR1 and CDR2: MNHEY and SVGAGI. Trimming cost V 10 bases and J 5 bases, with 15 bases left between them.

This clone was detected once. V usage is TRBV19 and J usage is TRBJ2-6; possibly TRBD2 for D (6 bases). The length of the CDR3 is 18 residues. V was clipped by 3 bases and J by 1 base, with 16 bases between them. Germline V gene sequence: CDR1 LNHDA, CDR2 SQIVND (reference sequence). The CDR3 region is CASSIGRGVPSGANVLTF. CDR3 coding DNA: TGTGCCAGTAGTATCGGGCGGGGAGTTCCTTCTGGGGCCAACGTCCTGACTTTC.

The chain links TRBV19 to TRBJ2-1; the D is unclear. The V and J ends lost 3 bases and 5 bases respectively, with 8 bases between them. The CDR3 is 13 residues long. Germline CDR1 reads LNHDA; CDR2 reads SQIVND (reference sequence). The CDR3 spells CASSMRWDNEQFF. CDR3 DNA sequence: TGTGCCAGTAGTATGCGGTGGGACAATGAGCAGTTCTTC.

This chain joins TRBV4-1 and TRBJ2-3, with D possibly being TRBD2 (6 bases). Germline V gene sequence: CDR1 MGHRA, CDR2 YSYEKL. The CDR3 totals 14 residues. The V and J ends lost 4 bases and 4 bases respectively, with 12 bases between them. CDR3 in DNA: TGCGCCAGCAGCCCGGAGGGCCAGGCAGATACGCAGTATTTT. Translating it yields CASSPEGQADTQYF.

The rearrangement joins TRBV28 to TRBJ1-6; 7 bases are shared with TRBD1. Germline lookup yields CDR1 MDHEN and CDR2 SYDVKM. The junction had 9 bases not matched to a gene; V was cut back by 3 bases and J by 4 bases. This CDR3 spans 17 amino acids. The DNA of the CDR3 is TGTGCCAGCAGTTTCGGCTCGGCGGGACAGTATAATTCACCCCTCCACTTT. As protein: CASSFGSAGQYNSPLHF. The whole variable domain, filled in from reference TRBV28 and TRBJ1-6, reads DVKVTQSSRYLVKRTGEKVFLECVQDMDHENMFWYRQDPGLGLRLIYFSYDVKMKEKGDIPEGYSVSREKKERFSLILESASTNQTSMYLCASSFGSAGQYNSPLHFGNGTRLTVT.

This chain links TRBV27 with TRBJ1-5; 7 positions match TRBD1. This CDR3 has 16 residues. The V gene end was trimmed by 5 bases and the J gene end by 6 bases; junction bases not matched to a gene: 13. Germline CDR1 MNHEY, CDR2 SMNVEV (reference sequence). The CDR3 DNA reads as TGTGCCAGCAGTGCCCCGGGCAGGGGGAAGGTTCAGCCCCAGCATTTT. Amino acid sequence: CASSAPGRGKVQPQHF.

The chain links TRBV28 to TRBJ2-5; D might be TRBD2 (6 bases). Looked up from germline, CDR1 is MDHEN and CDR2 is SYDVKM. The CDR3 length is 16 residues. Trimming cost V 3 bases and J 4 bases, with 18 bases left between them. Here the CDR3 reads CASSFYGTGGTETQYF. Written as DNA, the CDR3 is TGTGCCAGCAGTTTCTACGGGACTGGGGGGACAGAGACCCAGTACTTC.

This clone has only a few counts. The chain combines TRBV27 with TRBJ2-2, with 9 bases aligning to TRBD1. The germline V gene has CDR1 MNHEY and CDR2 SMNVEV (reference sequence). Trimming took 3 bases from V and 4 from J; bases not matched to a gene: 3. This CDR3 has 15 residues. CDR3: CASSFTGGGTGELFF. The CDR3 nucleotides read TGTGCCAGCAGTTTTACAGGGGGCGGCACCGGGGAGCTGTTTTTT.

This chain links TRBV2 with TRBJ1-1; 7 bases fit TRBD1. Per germline, CDR1 SNHLY and CDR2 FYNNEI. The CDR3 spans 14 residues. The V segment lost 6 bases and the J segment 2 bases; nucleotides outside the gene matches: 6. The DNA for the CDR3 is TGTGCCAGCAGAAGGGGACAGAGCAACACTGAAGCTTTCTTT. Protein sequence: CASRRGQSNTEAFF.